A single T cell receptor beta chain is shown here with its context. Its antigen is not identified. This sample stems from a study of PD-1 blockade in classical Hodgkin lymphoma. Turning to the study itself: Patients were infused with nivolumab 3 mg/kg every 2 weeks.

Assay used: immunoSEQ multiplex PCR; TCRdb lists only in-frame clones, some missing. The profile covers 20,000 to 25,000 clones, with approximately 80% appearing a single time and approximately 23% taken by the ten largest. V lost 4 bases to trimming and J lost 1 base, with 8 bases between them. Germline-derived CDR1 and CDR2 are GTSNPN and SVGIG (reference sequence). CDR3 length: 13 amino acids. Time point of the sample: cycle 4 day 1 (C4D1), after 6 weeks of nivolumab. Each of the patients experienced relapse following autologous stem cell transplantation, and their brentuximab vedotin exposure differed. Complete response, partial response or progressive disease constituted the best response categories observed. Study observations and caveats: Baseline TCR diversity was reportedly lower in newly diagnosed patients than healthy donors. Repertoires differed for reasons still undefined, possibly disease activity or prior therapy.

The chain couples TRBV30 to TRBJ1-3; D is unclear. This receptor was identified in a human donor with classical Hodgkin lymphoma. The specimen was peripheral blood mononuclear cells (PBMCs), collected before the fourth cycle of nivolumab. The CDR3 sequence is CAWIGVSGNTIYF. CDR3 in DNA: TGTGCCTGGATCGGAGTGTCTGGAAACACCATATATTTT. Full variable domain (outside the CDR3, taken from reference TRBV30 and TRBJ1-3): SQTIHQWPATLVQPVGSPLSLECTVEGTSNPNLYWYRQAAGRGLQLLFYSVGIGQISSEVPQNLSASRPQDRQFILSSKKLLLSDSGFYLCAWIGVSGNTIYFGEGSWLTVV.